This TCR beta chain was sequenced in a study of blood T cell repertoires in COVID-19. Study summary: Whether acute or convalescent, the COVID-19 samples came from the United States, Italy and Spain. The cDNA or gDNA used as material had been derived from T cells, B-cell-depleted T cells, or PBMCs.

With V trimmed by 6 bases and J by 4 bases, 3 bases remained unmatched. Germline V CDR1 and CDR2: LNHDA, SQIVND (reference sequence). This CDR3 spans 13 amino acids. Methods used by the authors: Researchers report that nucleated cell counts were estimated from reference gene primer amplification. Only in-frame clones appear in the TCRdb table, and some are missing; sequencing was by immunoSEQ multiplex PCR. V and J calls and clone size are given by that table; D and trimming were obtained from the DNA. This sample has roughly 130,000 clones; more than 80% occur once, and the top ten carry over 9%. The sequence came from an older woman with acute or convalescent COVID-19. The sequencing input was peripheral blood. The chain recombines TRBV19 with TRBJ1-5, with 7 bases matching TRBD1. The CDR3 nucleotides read TGTGCCAGTAGCATGACAGGGAATCAGCCCCAGCATTTT. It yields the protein CASSMTGNQPQHF. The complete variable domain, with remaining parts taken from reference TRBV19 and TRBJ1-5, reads DGGITQSPKYLFRKEGQNVTLSCEQNLNHDAMYWYRQDPGQGLRLIYYSQIVNDFQKGDIAEGYSVSREKKESFPLTVTSAQKNPTAFYLCASSMTGNQPQHFGDGTRLSIL.